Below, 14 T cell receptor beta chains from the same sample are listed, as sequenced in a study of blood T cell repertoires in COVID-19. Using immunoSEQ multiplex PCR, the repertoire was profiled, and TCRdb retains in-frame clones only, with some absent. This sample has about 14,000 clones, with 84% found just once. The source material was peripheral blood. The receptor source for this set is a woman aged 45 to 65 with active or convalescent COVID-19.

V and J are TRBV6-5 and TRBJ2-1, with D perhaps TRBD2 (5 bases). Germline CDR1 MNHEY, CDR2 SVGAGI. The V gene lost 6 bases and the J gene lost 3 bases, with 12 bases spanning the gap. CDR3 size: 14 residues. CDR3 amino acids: CASRGIANYNEQFF. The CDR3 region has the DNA TGTGCCAGCAGAGGGATAGCGAACTACAATGAGCAGTTCTTC.

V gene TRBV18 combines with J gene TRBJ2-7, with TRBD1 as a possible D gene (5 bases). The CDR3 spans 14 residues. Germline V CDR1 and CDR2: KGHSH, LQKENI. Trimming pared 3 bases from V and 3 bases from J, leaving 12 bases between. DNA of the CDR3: TGTGCCAGCTCACCGGGGCGTGCCGTCTACGAGCAGTACTTC. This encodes CASSPGRAVYEQYF.

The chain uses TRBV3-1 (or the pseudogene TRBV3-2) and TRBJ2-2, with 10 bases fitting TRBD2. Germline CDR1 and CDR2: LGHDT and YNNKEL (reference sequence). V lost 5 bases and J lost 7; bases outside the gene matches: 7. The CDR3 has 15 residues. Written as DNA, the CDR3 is TGTGCCAGCAGCTACTCGAGCGGGGGGGTCGGGGAGCTGTTTTTT. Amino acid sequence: CASSYSSGGVGELFF.

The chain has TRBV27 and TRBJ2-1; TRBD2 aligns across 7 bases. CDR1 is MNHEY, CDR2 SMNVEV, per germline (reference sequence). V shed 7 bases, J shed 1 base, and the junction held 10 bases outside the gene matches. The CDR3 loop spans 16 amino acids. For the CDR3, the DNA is TGTGCCAGCATCGTTCAATGGCGGGAGTCCTACAATGAGCAGTTCTTC. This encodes CASIVQWRESYNEQFF.

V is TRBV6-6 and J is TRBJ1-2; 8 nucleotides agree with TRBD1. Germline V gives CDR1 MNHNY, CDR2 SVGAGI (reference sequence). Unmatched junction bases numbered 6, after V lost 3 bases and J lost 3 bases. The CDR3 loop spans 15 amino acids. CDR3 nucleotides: TGTGCCAGCAGTTATGGGCAGGGGGCGGACTATGGCTACACCTTC. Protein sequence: CASSYGQGADYGYTF.

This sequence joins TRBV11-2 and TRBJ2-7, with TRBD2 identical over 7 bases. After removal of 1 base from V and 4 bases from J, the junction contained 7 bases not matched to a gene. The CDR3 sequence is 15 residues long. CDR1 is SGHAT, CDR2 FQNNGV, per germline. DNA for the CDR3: TGTGCCAGCAGCTTAGGGGGGGGAGTGAGGTACGAGCAGTACTTC. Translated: CASSLGGGVRYEQYF.

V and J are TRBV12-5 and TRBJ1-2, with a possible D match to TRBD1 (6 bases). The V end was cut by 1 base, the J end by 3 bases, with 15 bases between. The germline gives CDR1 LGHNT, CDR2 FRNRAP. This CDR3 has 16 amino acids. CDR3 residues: CASGLAPGVADYGYTF. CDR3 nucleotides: TGTGCTAGTGGTTTGGCACCAGGGGTCGCTGACTATGGCTACACCTTC.

DNA of the CDR3: TGTGCCAGCAGGACAGGACCGCCTGGAAACACCATATATTTT. Protein: CASRTGPPGNTIYF. J is TRBJ1-3 and V is TRBV27; a possible D gene is TRBD1 (6 bases). Trimming took off 6 bases at V and 2 bases at J, with 11 bases between the two ends. The CDR3 runs 14 residues. Germline lookup yields CDR1 MNHEY and CDR2 SMNVEV (reference sequence).

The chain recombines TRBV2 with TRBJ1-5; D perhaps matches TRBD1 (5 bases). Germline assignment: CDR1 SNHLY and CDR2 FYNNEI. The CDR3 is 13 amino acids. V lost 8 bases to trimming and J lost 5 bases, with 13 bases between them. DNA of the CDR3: TGTGCCAGCGTGGGGGGGACCTATCAGCCCCAGCATTTT. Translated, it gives CASVGGTYQPQHF.

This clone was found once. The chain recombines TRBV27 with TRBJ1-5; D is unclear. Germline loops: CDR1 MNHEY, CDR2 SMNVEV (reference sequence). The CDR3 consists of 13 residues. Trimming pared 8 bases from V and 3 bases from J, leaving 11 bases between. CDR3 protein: CASRGGNNQPQHF. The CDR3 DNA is TGTGCCAGCCGAGGAGGGAACAATCAGCCCCAGCATTTT.

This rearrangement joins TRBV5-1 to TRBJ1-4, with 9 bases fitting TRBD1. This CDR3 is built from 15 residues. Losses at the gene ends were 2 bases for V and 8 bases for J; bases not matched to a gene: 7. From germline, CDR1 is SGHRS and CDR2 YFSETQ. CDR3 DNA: TGCGCCAGCAGCTTCACAGGGGGCTCCAGGGAAAAACTGTTTTTT. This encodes CASSFTGGSREKLFF.

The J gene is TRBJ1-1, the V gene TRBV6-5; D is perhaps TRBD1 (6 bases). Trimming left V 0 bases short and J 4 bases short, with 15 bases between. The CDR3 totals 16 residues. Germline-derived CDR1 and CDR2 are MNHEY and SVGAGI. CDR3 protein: CASSYSIGGAGTEAFF. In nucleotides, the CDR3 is TGTGCCAGCAGTTACTCGATTGGGGGCGCGGGCACTGAAGCTTTCTTT.

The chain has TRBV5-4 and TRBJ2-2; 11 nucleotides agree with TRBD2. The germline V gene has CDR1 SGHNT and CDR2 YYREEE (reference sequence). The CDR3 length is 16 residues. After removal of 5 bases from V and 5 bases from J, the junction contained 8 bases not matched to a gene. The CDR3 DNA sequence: TGTGCCAGCAGTTCAGGGACTAGCGGATCAACCGGGGAGCTGTTTTTT. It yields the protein CASSSGTSGSTGELFF.

The CDR3 loop is CASSTQGGQPQHF. Written as DNA, the CDR3 is TGTGCCAGTAGTACACAGGGTGGTCAGCCCCAGCATTTT. The chain recombines TRBV19 with TRBJ1-5, with D tentatively TRBD1 (6 bases). The CDR3 contains 13 residues. The V and J ends lost 4 bases and 6 bases respectively, with 10 bases between them. Looked up from germline, CDR1 is LNHDA and CDR2 is SQIVND (reference sequence).